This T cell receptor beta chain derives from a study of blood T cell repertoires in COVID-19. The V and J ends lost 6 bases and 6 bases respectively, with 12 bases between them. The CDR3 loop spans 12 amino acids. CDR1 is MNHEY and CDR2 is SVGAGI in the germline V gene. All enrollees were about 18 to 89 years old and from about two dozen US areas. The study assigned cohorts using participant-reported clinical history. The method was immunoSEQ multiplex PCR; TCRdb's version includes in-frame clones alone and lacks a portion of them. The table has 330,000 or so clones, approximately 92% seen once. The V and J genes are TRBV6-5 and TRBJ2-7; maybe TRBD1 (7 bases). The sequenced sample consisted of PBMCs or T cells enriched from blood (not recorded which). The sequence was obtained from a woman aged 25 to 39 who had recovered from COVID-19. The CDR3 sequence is CASRQGGSEQYF. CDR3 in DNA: TGTGCCAGCAGGCAGGGGGGAAGCGAGCAGTACTTC.